This T cell receptor beta chain was identified in a study of OX40 agonist ivuxolimab in advanced cancers. Trimming at V came to 6 bases and at J to 0 bases, leaving 7 bases not matched to a gene. The CDR3 totals 16 residues. Germline V gene lookup returns CDR1 SNHLY and CDR2 FYNNEI. The count of this clone is one. Method: immunoSEQ multiplex PCR; TCRdb's copy keeps in-frame clones and lacks some. Among roughly 60,000 clones listed, roughly 85% were seen once. The sample consisted of CD4+ or CD8+ T cells sorted from blood, taken in a trial of the OX40 agonist ivuxolimab. The source of this sequence is an adult with an advanced solid tumor such as melanoma, head and neck, liver or kidney cancer. This rearrangement joins TRBV2 to TRBJ2-2, with 7 positions matching TRBD2. In DNA form, the CDR3 reads TGTGCCAGCAGAATAGGGACTACCACGAACACCGGGGAGCTGTTTTTT. This codes for CASRIGTTTNTGELFF.